The entry below gives a single T cell receptor beta chain sequence along with its context. V lost 2 bases and J lost 3, with 11 bases in between. This CDR3 contains 14 residues. Germline lookup yields CDR1 MDHEN and CDR2 SYDVKM. This record belongs to a study of shared clonotypes between healthy human individuals. Sequenced by immunoSEQ multiplex PCR; TCRdb stores in-frame clones only, minus some. The sample shows under 850,000 clones, 72% of them seen only once. This TCR derives from a woman in her 30s in good health. The material sequenced was memory CD4+ T cells sorted from blood. This sample's subset: CD45RA-negative fraction. This chain links TRBV28 with TRBJ2-7; tentatively, D is TRBD2 (5 bases). The DNA for the CDR3 is TGTGCCAGCAGTTTAGAGTTTCGGGACTACGAGCAGTACTTC. It is translated as CASSLEFRDYEQYF.